These 20 T cell receptor beta chains originate from one sample sequenced in a study of cytomegalovirus exposure and HLA in healthy donors. 60 Vbeta and 13 Jbeta primers were used in PCR. Data came from immunoSEQ multiplex PCR; TCRdb stores just in-frame clones and leaves some out. The table shows 96,000 or so clones, with roughly 79% occurring only once. Sample: PBMCs. These receptors were taken from a female donor in good health and CMV-seropositive.

This chain connects TRBV4-2 to TRBJ1-2; 10 bases map to TRBD1. Trimming took 0 bases from V and 4 from J; bases not matched to a gene: 5. The CDR3 sequence is 16 residues long. The germline CDR1 and CDR2 sequences are LGHNA and YNFKEQ. The CDR3 DNA follows: TGTGCCAGCAGCCAAGACGGACAGGGGGATTCCTATGGCTACACCTTC. It encodes CASSQDGQGDSYGYTF.

V is TRBV7-2 and J is TRBJ2-1; TRBD1 aligns across 8 bases. Trimming took 2 bases from V and 2 from J; bases not matched to a gene: 2. The length of the CDR3 is 15 residues. Germline CDR1 SGHTA, CDR2 FQGNSA. DNA for the CDR3: TGTGCCAGCAGCTTAATGACAGGGGCCTACAATGAGCAGTTCTTC. Translation: CASSLMTGAYNEQFF.

V is TRBV6-5 and J is TRBJ1-2; TRBD1 agrees at 10 bases. The CDR3 contains 13 residues. V shed 2 bases and J 8 bases; nucleotides not matched to a gene: 2. Germline V CDR1 and CDR2: MNHEY, SVGAGI. The DNA of the CDR3 is TGTGCCAGCAGTTACGGGACAGGGGTCGGCTACACCTTC. Residues: CASSYGTGVGYTF.

This clone was observed a single time. The chain couples TRBV6-5 to TRBJ2-4; 7 nucleotides line up with TRBD2. Germline lookup yields CDR1 MNHEY and CDR2 SVGAGI. The CDR3 extends over 16 amino acids. V was clipped by 4 bases and J by 3 bases; unmatched bases: 9. This CDR3 reads CASSWGGNFGKNIQYF. The DNA of the CDR3 is TGTGCCAGCAGTTGGGGGGGGAATTTCGGCAAAAACATTCAGTACTTC.

The chain couples TRBV13 to TRBJ2-3; 7 nucleotides agree with TRBD2. Trimming removed 5 bases from V and 4 bases from J; junction bases left unmatched: 12. Germline assignment: CDR1 PRHDT and CDR2 FYEKMQ (reference sequence). The CDR3 runs to 16 residues. In nucleotides, the CDR3 is TGTGCCAGCAGCCCCCGGACTAGTCCCGTCCCAGATACGCAGTATTTT. This sequence encodes CASSPRTSPVPDTQYF.

This chain joins TRBV19 and TRBJ2-1; tentative D call: TRBD2 (5 bases). Deletions cut 5 bases from V and 4 bases from J, with 12 bases between. Germline-derived CDR1 and CDR2 are LNHDA and SQIVND (reference sequence). This CDR3 region has 14 residues. CDR3 sequence: CASSRGFVYNEQFF. The CDR3 DNA reads as TGTGCCAGTAGTCGGGGATTCGTATACAATGAGCAGTTCTTC.

With regard to this clone: At the DNA level, this CDR3 is encoded by other sequences in the same sample as well. The chain combines TRBV4-2 with TRBJ2-5, with TRBD2 as a possible D gene (7 bases). The V gene's germline CDR1 is LGHNA and CDR2 YNFKEQ. The CDR3 loop spans 15 amino acids. V lost 3 bases and J 5 bases, leaving 16 bases between the germline ends. CDR3 sequence reads: CASSQDGRGGETQYF. The CDR3 DNA reads TGTGCCAGCAGCCAGGATGGGAGGGGGGGGGAGACCCAGTACTTC.

The J gene is TRBJ1-1, the V gene TRBV15; perhaps TRBD1 as D (5 bases). Trimming took off 0 bases at V and 0 bases at J, with 11 bases between the two ends. The length of the CDR3 is 16 residues. Germline V gene lookup returns CDR1 LNHNV and CDR2 YYDKDF (reference sequence). In DNA, the CDR3 is TGTGCCACCAGCAGAGAAGGGGAACGGGTGAACACTGAAGCTTTCTTT. Amino acid sequence: CATSREGERVNTEAFF.

The rearrangement joins TRBV28 to TRBJ1-5; TRBD1 might be the D (6 bases). This CDR3 has 15 residues. Germline CDR1 and CDR2: MDHEN and SYDVKM. Trimming left V 6 bases short and J 0 bases short, with 12 bases between. The CDR3 sequence is CASRQTGYSNQPQHF. The CDR3 DNA follows: TGTGCCAGCAGACAGACAGGTTATAGCAATCAGCCCCAGCATTTT.

The chain recombines TRBV7-2 with TRBJ2-7; 10 nucleotides agree with TRBD1. CDR1 SGHTA and CDR2 FQGNSA come from the germline V gene. Germline trimming cut 1 base from V and 2 bases from J; bases unmatched to any gene: 8. This CDR3 has 17 amino acids. The chain's CDR3 is CASSLGPLGTGAYEQYF. The CDR3 bases are TGTGCCAGCAGCTTAGGGCCCCTGGGGACAGGGGCCTACGAGCAGTACTTC.

A single count supports this clone. The chain combines TRBV27 with TRBJ2-7; 7 bases fit TRBD2. CDR3 length: 11 amino acids. Germline V gene sequence: CDR1 MNHEY, CDR2 SMNVEV (reference sequence). V gave up 7 bases and J gave up 5 bases; unmatched junction bases: 2. CDR3 amino acids: CASIRGDEQYF. The CDR3 DNA is TGTGCCAGCATCCGGGGGGACGAGCAGTACTTC.

V is TRBV27 and J is TRBJ2-7; TRBD1 matches at 8 bases. CDR1 and CDR2 from the germline V gene are MNHEY and SMNVEV (reference sequence). This CDR3 region has 13 residues. Trimming at V came to 5 bases and at J to 3 bases, leaving 3 bases not matched to a gene. CDR3 in amino acids: CASSLDRGYEQYF. CDR3 in DNA: TGTGCCAGCAGTCTCGACAGGGGCTACGAGCAGTACTTC.

The chain joins TRBV28 to TRBJ1-2; possible D gene TRBD1, 5 bases. The ends were cut back, 6 bases at V and 8 bases at J, with 13 bases in the middle. CDR1 is MDHEN and CDR2 is SYDVKM in the germline V gene. This CDR3 contains 12 residues. The CDR3: CASSQVGRGYTF. The CDR3 DNA is TGTGCCAGCAGCCAAGTGGGGCGAGGCTACACCTTC.

The rearrangement uses TRBV6-5 and TRBJ2-2; a weak D match, TRBD1 (5 bases). Germline-derived CDR1 and CDR2 are MNHEY and SVGAGI. This CDR3 is 15 amino acids long. Trimming removed 10 bases from V and 5 bases from J, with 20 bases in between. In nucleotides, the CDR3 is TGTGCCACCCAAGCAGGGTTAGTTTTGACCGGGGAGCTGTTTTTT. It encodes CATQAGLVLTGELFF.

The V call is TRBV11-2, the J call TRBJ2-7; TRBD1 might be the D (5 bases). The CDR3 is made up of 14 amino acids. CDR1 and CDR2 (germline): SGHAT, FQNNGV. The V and J ends lost 4 bases and 4 bases respectively, with 14 bases between them. In DNA, the CDR3 is TGTGCCAGCAGCTCCCCTAGGGGCGTATACGAGCAGTACTTC. It specifies CASSSPRGVYEQYF.

The rearrangement links TRBV28 to TRBJ1-4; perhaps TRBD1 as D (6 bases). Germline lookup yields CDR1 MDHEN and CDR2 SYDVKM. V shed 8 bases and J shed 4 bases, with 14 bases lying between them. CDR3 size: 14 residues. DNA for the CDR3: TGTGCCAGCGGTCGCACAGGGTTTAATGAAAAACTGTTTTTT. Translating gives CASGRTGFNEKLFF. Looking up the rest from reference TRBV28 and TRBJ1-4 gives the full variable domain: DVKVTQSSRYLVKRTGEKVFLECVQDMDHENMFWYRQDPGLGLRLIYFSYDVKMKEKGDIPEGYSVSREKKERFSLILESASTNQTSMYLCASGRTGFNEKLFFGSGTQLSVL.

CDR3 bases: TGTGCCAGCAGCGTCTCGGCAGGGGGCTACGAGCAGTACTTC. This translates into CASSVSAGGYEQYF. The chain is built from TRBV9 and TRBJ2-7; 7 bases map to TRBD1. The CDR3 covers 14 residues. The V gene's germline CDR1 is SGDLS and CDR2 YYNGEE. V dropped 2 bases and J dropped 3; count of bases not matched to a gene: 5.

This chain connects TRBV11-2 to TRBJ1-2, with D possibly being TRBD1 (5 bases). CDR1 SGHAT and CDR2 FQNNGV come from the germline V gene. V was cut by 5 bases and J by 6 bases, with 16 bases left in between. The CDR3 extends over 14 amino acids. The CDR3 spells CASSPTGGRDGYTF. CDR3 DNA sequence: TGTGCCAGCAGCCCCACGGGGGGTCGCGATGGCTACACCTTC.

There are a few counts of this clone. The J gene is TRBJ2-7, the V gene TRBV28; 7 bases line up with TRBD2. The CDR3 sequence is 13 residues long. The V gene's germline CDR1 is MDHEN and CDR2 SYDVKM. Germline trimming cut 8 bases from V and 7 bases from J; bases unmatched to any gene: 11. The CDR3: CASLAGARNEQYF. The DNA for the CDR3 is TGTGCCAGCCTGGCGGGAGCCCGGAATGAGCAGTACTTC.

The chain is built from TRBV7-8 and TRBJ2-7; the D gene is possibly TRBD2 (6 bases). V lost 2 bases to trimming and J lost 2 bases, with 19 bases between them. The CDR3 totals 17 residues. Germline CDR1 and CDR2: SGHVS and FQNEAQ. CDR3 bases: TGTGCCAGCAGCTTAAAATCGGGGGATTACCAAACCTACGAGCAGTACTTC. Its protein product is CASSLKSGDYQTYEQYF.